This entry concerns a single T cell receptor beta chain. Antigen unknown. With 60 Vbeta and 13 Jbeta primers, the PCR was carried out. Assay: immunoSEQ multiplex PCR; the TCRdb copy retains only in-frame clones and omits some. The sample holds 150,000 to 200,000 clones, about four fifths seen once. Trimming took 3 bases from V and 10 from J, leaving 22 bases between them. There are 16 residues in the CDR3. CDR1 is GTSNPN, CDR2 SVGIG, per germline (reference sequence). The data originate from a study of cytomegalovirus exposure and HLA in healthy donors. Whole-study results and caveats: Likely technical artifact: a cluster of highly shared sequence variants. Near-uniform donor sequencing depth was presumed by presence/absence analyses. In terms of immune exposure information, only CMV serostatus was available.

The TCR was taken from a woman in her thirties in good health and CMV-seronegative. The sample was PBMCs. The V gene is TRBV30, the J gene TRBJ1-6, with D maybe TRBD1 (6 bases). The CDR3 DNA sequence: TGTGCCTGGAGCGCGAACCGGGGGGCCCGGGAATCACCCCTCCACTTT. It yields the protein CAWSANRGARESPLHF.